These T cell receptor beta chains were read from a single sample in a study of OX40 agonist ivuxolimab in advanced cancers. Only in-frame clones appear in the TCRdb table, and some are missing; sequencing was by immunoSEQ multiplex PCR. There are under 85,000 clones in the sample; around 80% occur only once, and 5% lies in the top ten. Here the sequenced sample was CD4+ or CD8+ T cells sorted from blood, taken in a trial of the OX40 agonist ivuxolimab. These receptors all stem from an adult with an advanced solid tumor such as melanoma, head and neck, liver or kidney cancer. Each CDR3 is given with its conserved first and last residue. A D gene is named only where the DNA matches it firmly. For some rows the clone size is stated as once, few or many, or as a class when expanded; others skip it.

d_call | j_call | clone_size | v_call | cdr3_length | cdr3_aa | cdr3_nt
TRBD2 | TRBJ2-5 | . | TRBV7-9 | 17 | CASSLGLAGVGVETQYF | TGTGCCAGCAGCTTGGGACTAGCGGGAGTAGGTGTGGAGACCCAGTACTTC
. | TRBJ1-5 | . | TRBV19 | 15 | CASSISGAGNQPQHF | TGTGCCAGTAGTATTTCAGGGGCGGGCAATCAGCCCCAGCATTTT
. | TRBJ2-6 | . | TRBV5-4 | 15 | CASSFGPSGANVLTF | TGTGCCAGCAGCTTCGGGCCCTCTGGGGCCAACGTCCTGACTTTC
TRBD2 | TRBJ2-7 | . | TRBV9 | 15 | CASSVEDSGIYEQYF | TGTGCCAGCAGCGTAGAGGATAGCGGGATCTACGAGCAGTACTTC
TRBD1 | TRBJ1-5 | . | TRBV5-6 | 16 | CASSLGTGFSNQPQHF | TGTGCCAGCAGCTTGGGGACAGGGTTTAGCAATCAGCCCCAGCATTTT
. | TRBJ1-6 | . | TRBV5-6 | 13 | CASSLQRDSPLHF | TGTGCCAGCAGCTTGCAAAGGGATTCACCCCTCCACTTT
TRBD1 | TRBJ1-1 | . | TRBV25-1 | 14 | CASSLIDRDTEAFF | TGTGCCAGCAGTCTAATAGACAGGGACACTGAAGCTTTCTTT
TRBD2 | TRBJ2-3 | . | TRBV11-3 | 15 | CASSPRGGSTDTQYF | TGTGCCAGCAGCCCCCGGGGGGGGAGCACAGATACGCAGTATTTT
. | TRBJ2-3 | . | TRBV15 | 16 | CATSRGLSGRTDTQYF | TGTGCCACCAGCAGAGGTTTGTCAGGGAGAACAGATACGCAGTATTTT
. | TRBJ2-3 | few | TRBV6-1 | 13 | CASSDRYTDTQYF | TGTGCCAGCAGTGACAGGTACACGGATACGCAGTATTTT
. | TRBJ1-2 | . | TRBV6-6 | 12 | CASSLSRGGYTF | TGTGCCAGCAGTTTGTCAAGAGGTGGCTACACCTTC
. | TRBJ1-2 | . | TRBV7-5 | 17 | CARSLGGGGTGRYGYTF | TGTGCCAGAAGCTTAGGGGGAGGAGGGACAGGCCGCTATGGCTACACCTTC
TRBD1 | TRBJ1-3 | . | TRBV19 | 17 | CASTQGRDSNPRNTIYF | TGTGCCAGTACCCAAGGCCGGGACAGCAACCCCCGGAACACCATATATTTT
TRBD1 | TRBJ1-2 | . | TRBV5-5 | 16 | CASSTNIQGALNGYTF | TGTGCCAGCAGCACAAATATACAGGGGGCTTTAAATGGCTACACCTTC
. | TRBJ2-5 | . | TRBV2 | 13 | CASSDRREETQYF | TGTGCCAGCAGTGACCGCAGAGAAGAGACCCAGTACTTC
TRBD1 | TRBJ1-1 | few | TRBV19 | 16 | CASSKRKQGTNTEAFF | TGTGCCAGTAGTAAGCGGAAACAGGGGACGAACACTGAAGCTTTCTTT
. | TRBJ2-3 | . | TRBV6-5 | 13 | CASSPGQSGTQYF | TGTGCCAGCAGTCCCGGACAGTCAGGGACGCAGTATTTT
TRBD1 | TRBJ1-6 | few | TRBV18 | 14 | CASSPRDRDSPLHF | TGTGCCAGCTCACCACGGGACAGGGATTCACCCCTCCACTTT
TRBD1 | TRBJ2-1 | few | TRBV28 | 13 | CASSRTGPLEQFF | TGTGCCAGCAGTCGGACAGGGCCTCTTGAGCAGTTCTTC
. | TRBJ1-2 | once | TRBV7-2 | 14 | CASSPAGDTYGYTF | TGTGCCAGCAGCCCCGCGGGCGATACCTATGGCTACACCTTC
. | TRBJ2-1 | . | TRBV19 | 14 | CASSTKFSYNEQFF | TGTGCCAGTAGTACCAAATTCTCCTACAATGAGCAGTTCTTC
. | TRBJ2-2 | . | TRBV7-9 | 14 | CAPTTRVNTGELFF | TGTGCTCCAACTACCCGGGTAAACACCGGGGAGCTGTTTTTT
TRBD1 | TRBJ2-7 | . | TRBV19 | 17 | CASSPRDRDFRAREQYF | TGTGCCAGTAGTCCCCGGGACAGGGACTTTCGTGCCCGGGAGCAGTACTTC
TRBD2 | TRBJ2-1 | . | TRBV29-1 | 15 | CSVVAGTSGTGEQFF | TGCAGCGTTGTAGCAGGGACTAGCGGGACTGGAGAGCAGTTCTTC
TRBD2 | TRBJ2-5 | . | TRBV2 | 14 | CASGVAGAQETQYF | TGTGCCAGCGGGGTAGCGGGGGCCCAAGAGACCCAGTACTTC
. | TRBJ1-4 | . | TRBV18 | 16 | CASSPFSGSTNEKLFF | TGTGCCAGCTCACCGTTTTCGGGGAGCACTAATGAAAAACTGTTTTTT